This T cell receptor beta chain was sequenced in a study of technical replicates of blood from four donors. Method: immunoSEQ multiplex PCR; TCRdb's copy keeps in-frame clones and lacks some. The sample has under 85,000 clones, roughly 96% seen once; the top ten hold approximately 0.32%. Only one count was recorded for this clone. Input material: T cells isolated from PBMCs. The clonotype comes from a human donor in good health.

CDR3 nucleotide sequence: TGCGCCAGCAGCTTGCCCGGGGACTATGGCTACACCTTC. It specifies CASSLPGDYGYTF. This chain links TRBV5-1 with TRBJ1-2; D not resolved. Trimming stripped 1 base from V and 3 bases from J, with 7 bases between. Germline V gene lookup returns CDR1 SGHRS and CDR2 YFSETQ. This CDR3 contains 13 residues.